This is a list of T cell receptor beta chains from one sample in a study of patients and donors after allogeneic stem cell transplantation. One entry per CDR3 protein, called by TCRdb with MiXCR from the RT-PCR reads. The top ten clones hold around 5.5% of a sample with 900,000 to 1,000,000 distinct CDR3 sequences, roughly 17% of them seen once. The sample taken for sequencing was blood, either unsorted or a sorted T cell fraction (not recorded which). Source of these receptors: a human donor who was either an allogeneic HSCT recipient or a stem cell or donor lymphocyte infusion donor (not recorded which). It is not recorded whose cells these are; they may come from a transplant donor. Each CDR3 is given with its conserved first and last residue. Fields, in order: CDR3 DNA, CDR3 protein, V gene, clone size, J gene, D gene. D genes are given only for firm matches. Clone size is stated in some rows and not others, as once, few, many or a class when expanded.

TGTGCCAGCAGTGGTCGGGAGAACGGCTACAATGAGCAGTTCTTC CASSGRENGYNEQFF TRBV6-1 - TRBJ2-1 -
TGCAGCTCCGGTCCCGGAGAGACCCAGTACTTC CSSGPGETQYF TRBV29-1 few TRBJ2-5 -
TGTGCCAGTAGTATTGGACAGGGTGGATCACCCCTCCACTTT CASSIGQGGSPLHF TRBV19 few TRBJ1-6 TRBD1
TGTGCCAGCAAACAGGGGGCGAAGGGCTACACCTTC CASKQGAKGYTF TRBV27 few TRBJ1-2 TRBD1
TGCAGTGCCGATTACCACCGGGCCTCTAATGAAAAACTGTTTTTT CSADYHRASNEKLFF TRBV20-1 - TRBJ1-4 -
TGTGCCAGCAGCTTTTCGGGGACAAGTATGATCACAGATACGCAGTATTTT CASSFSGTSMITDTQYF TRBV5-8 - TRBJ2-3 -
TGTGCCAGCTCACCGGAGGCTAGTAAAGAGACCCAGTACTTC CASSPEASKETQYF TRBV18 - TRBJ2-5 -
TGCAGTGCTTCACAGGGGACCCTAGACACTGAAGCTTTCTTT CSASQGTLDTEAFF TRBV20-1 few TRBJ1-1 TRBD1
TGTGCCAGCAGCCCGACTTTAGCGGGAGCCGTAGATGAGCAGTTCTTC CASSPTLAGAVDEQFF TRBV3-1 - TRBJ2-1 TRBD2
TGTGCCAGCAGAACGGACAGGGACAATGAGCAGTTCTTC CASRTDRDNEQFF TRBV6-6 - TRBJ2-1 TRBD1
TGTGCCAGCAGGGGTGGAGGGACCTCCAATGAGCAGTTCTTC CASRGGGTSNEQFF TRBV12-3/TRBV12-4 many TRBJ2-1 -
TGCAGTGCTAGAGATGGTAGGACAGGGTCTCGCCAGCCCCAGCATTTT CSARDGRTGSRQPQHF TRBV20-1 few TRBJ1-5 TRBD1
TGTGCCAGCAGCTTATGGAAGGGGGCCTCCTACAATGAGCAGTTCTTC CASSLWKGASYNEQFF TRBV7-9 many TRBJ2-1 TRBD1
TGTGCCTGGAGTGTATTGACTACCGGTGAGCAGTTCTTC CAWSVLTTGEQFF TRBV30 few TRBJ2-1 -
TGTGCCAGCAATAGGGGGACTAGCACAGATACGCAGTATTTT CASNRGTSTDTQYF TRBV6-4 few TRBJ2-3 -
TGTGCCAGCAGCTTGGAGTTAGGTAATGAAAAACTGTTTTTT CASSLELGNEKLFF TRBV5-6 - TRBJ1-4 -
TGCGCCAGCAGCTTGGGACAGGGAGCCAAAAACATTCAGTACTTC CASSLGQGAKNIQYF TRBV5-1 many TRBJ2-4 TRBD1
TGCAGTGCTTTAGGAAATGAGCAGTTCTTC CSALGNEQFF TRBV20-1 many TRBJ2-1 -
TGCAGTGCTAAGCTTGACAGACGGAGTTACGAGCAGTACTTC CSAKLDRRSYEQYF TRBV20-1 - TRBJ2-7 -
TGTGCCAGCAGCTTCCTCCAGGGGCACGAGCAGTACTTC CASSFLQGHEQYF TRBV5-6 - TRBJ2-7 -
TGTGCCACCAGCAGAGACAACACCCCGGATAGTGAAAAACTGTTTTTT CATSRDNTPDSEKLFF TRBV15 many TRBJ1-4 -
TGTGCCAGCGGAAAGGGGGGACAGGGGTATGAAAAACTGTTTTTT CASGKGGQGYEKLFF TRBV28 few TRBJ1-4 TRBD1
TGTGCCAGAAGCTATGGACCGGGACAGTGGAACACTGAAGCTTTCTTT CARSYGPGQWNTEAFF TRBV5-3 - TRBJ1-1 TRBD1
TGTGCCAGCAGCTTGCCAGGGGTGGCCGGGGAGCTGTTTTTT CASSLPGVAGELFF TRBV5-6 - TRBJ2-2 -
TGTGCCAGCAGTGAACAGCGACCTTACGAGCAGTACTTC CASSEQRPYEQYF TRBV6-2/TRBV6-3 few TRBJ2-7 -
TGTGCCAGCAGCTTGAGGATTCGGGGAACCGGGGAGCTGTTTTTT CASSLRIRGTGELFF TRBV5-8 few TRBJ2-2 -
TGCGCCAGCAGCTTGGCCCTAGGCTCCAGGGGGGCCAACACCGGGGAGCTGTTTTTT CASSLALGSRGANTGELFF TRBV5-1 - TRBJ2-2 -
TGTGCCAGCAGCCCTGACCCCAGGGCGGGAGGGCCCTTGGGGGAGCTGTTTTTT CASSPDPRAGGPLGELFF TRBV5-4 few TRBJ2-2 TRBD2
TGTGCCAGCAGTTTACTGGCGGGGGGCCTTACAAACGAGCAGTTCTTC CASSLLAGGLTNEQFF TRBV12-3/TRBV12-4 many TRBJ2-1 TRBD2
TGTGCCAGCAGTTACTCGACCCCGGATCCCTACGAGCAGTACTTC CASSYSTPDPYEQYF TRBV6-5 few TRBJ2-7 -
TGTGCCAGCAGCTTAGTCACAGGCGTGAGTAACACTGAAGCTTTCTTT CASSLVTGVSNTEAFF TRBV11-2 few TRBJ1-1 -
TGTGCCACCAGCAGGGGCAGGGTTGATACGCAGTATTTT CATSRGRVDTQYF TRBV15 few TRBJ2-3 -
TGTGCCTGGAGTAGACGGCCGGATGAGCAGTTCTTC CAWSRRPDEQFF TRBV30 - TRBJ2-1 -
TGCGCCAGCAGCTTGGCCGGGACAAACCCCATATCCCGATCTCTCGGGGCCAACGTCCTGACTTTC CASSLAGTNPISRSLGANVLTF TRBV5-1 - TRBJ2-6 -
TGCGCCAGCAGACGGGTGGGACGGACAGACAACGAGCAGTACTTC CASRRVGRTDNEQYF TRBV5-1 few TRBJ2-7 -
TGCGCCAGCAGCCAGACTAGTCGAGCACCAGATACGCAGTATTTT CASSQTSRAPDTQYF TRBV4-3 - TRBJ2-3 -
TGCAGTGCTTTAGACAGTCCCTATGGCTACACCTTC CSALDSPYGYTF TRBV20-1 few TRBJ1-2 -
TGTGCCAGCAGTGAATTTTTCACAGATACGCAGTATTTT CASSEFFTDTQYF TRBV25-1 - TRBJ2-3 -
TGTGCCAGCAGTTTAGACGACACCTATTTCACAGATACGCAGTATTTT CASSLDDTYFTDTQYF TRBV12-3/TRBV12-4 - TRBJ2-3 -
TGCAGTGCTAGAGATAGGAATCCCGGGACAGGGTACTATGGCTACACCTTC CSARDRNPGTGYYGYTF TRBV20-1 - TRBJ1-2 TRBD1
TGCGCCAGCAGCAGGAACCGGGACAACCCCGAGCAGTACTTC CASSRNRDNPEQYF TRBV5-1 few TRBJ2-7 -
TGTGCCAGCAGTGATGGAGGACGGATCGTCTCTGGAAACACCATATATTTT CASSDGGRIVSGNTIYF TRBV6-1 few TRBJ1-3 -
TGTGCCAGCAGGATTGGGGGGCACACTGAAGCTTTCTTT CASRIGGHTEAFF TRBV6-1 few TRBJ1-1 -
TGTGCCAGCAGTCAGGGGGACAGGGATCAGCCCCAGCATTTT CASSQGDRDQPQHF TRBV6-2/TRBV6-3 few TRBJ1-5 TRBD1
TGTGCCAGCAGCTTACTTCCCACGACTAGCGGGGGGGCCTATGAGCAGTTCTTC CASSLLPTTSGGAYEQFF TRBV7-3 - TRBJ2-1 TRBD2
TGTGCCAGCAGTTATGGGGGTAGCCGAAGCTCTGGGGCCAACGTCCTGACTTTC CASSYGGSRSSGANVLTF TRBV12-3/TRBV12-4 many TRBJ2-6 -
TGTGCCAGCAGCCTGAGACAGTGGTATGGCTACACCTTC CASSLRQWYGYTF TRBV5-6 - TRBJ1-2 -
TGTGCCAGCTCACCGGGGACAGGGATGGTCTCCTACGAGCAGTACTTC CASSPGTGMVSYEQYF TRBV18 few TRBJ2-7 TRBD1
TGTGCCAGCAGTGAAGCGAGGGTTTTGGTGACCCAGTACTTC CASSEARVLVTQYF TRBV2 - TRBJ2-5 -
TGTGCCAGCAGTACAAGGACAGGGGGGACCAATCAGCCCCAGCATTTT CASSTRTGGTNQPQHF TRBV27 many TRBJ1-5 TRBD1
TGTGCCTGGAGCCGGACCCAGAAGACCACTGAAGCTTTCTTT CAWSRTQKTTEAFF TRBV30 - TRBJ1-1 -
TGTGCCAGCAGCTTACTTCAGGGATCACCCCTCCACTTT CASSLLQGSPLHF TRBV7-9 few TRBJ1-6 -
TGCAGTGCTGGAAATAGCGGGGTAGATACGCAGTATTTT CSAGNSGVDTQYF TRBV20-1 - TRBJ2-3 TRBD2
TGTGCCAGCAGTTTATCAGGGGAAGGACTAGCGGGAGGCACCGGGGAGCTGTTTTTT CASSLSGEGLAGGTGELFF TRBV27 few TRBJ2-2 TRBD2